The T cell receptor beta chain described here comes from a study of blood T cell repertoires in COVID-19 (dated by TCRdb to 2020 to 2022). The study in broad terms: Samples from collaborators originated in the United States, Italy and Spain and spanned both the acute and convalescent phases of COVID-19. Nearly every sample came with metadata listing a de-identified subject ID, COVID-19 status, age in years and sex. The prospective study material was composed of cDNA or gDNA derived from T cells, B-cell-depleted T cells, or PBMCs. Deeply sampled blood TCRbeta repertoires from subjects exposed to, actively infected with, or recovered from COVID-19 were included in the dataset. Samples were obtained from the ongoing ImmuneRACE study (first 160 participants) and from about 1,300 subjects provided by 6 global collaborators. Where available, HLA class I and class II types were obtained from metadata supplied by the sample provider rather than from assay-based typing. A freely available public database, intended as a resource for researchers studying the immune response to SARS-CoV-2, is where the repertoires were released. What the study reported, not specific to this receptor: The amount of clinical and demographic metadata varied by source and participant and was provided uncurated.

The immunoSEQ Assay, a bias-controlled multiplex PCR, was used to amplify TCRbeta CDR3 regions from genomic DNA. In the paper's pipeline: The number of nucleated cells in each sample was estimated by amplification of reference gene primers within the assay. To quantify the absolute abundance of each unique TCRbeta CDR3 rearrangement, sequence reads were collapsed and filtered. For each sample, productive Simpson clonality was calculated by taking the square root of Simpson's diversity index across productive rearrangements. TCRdb obtained this table from immuneACCESS and retained in-frame rearrangements with V and J assigned. These tables miss some clones; where compared with another copy, unresolved V genes account for less than half of the shortfall, and the remainder is unexplained. D and trimming were read from the DNA, whereas the V and J calls and clone size are those reported in that table. Within this sample are 150,000 to 200,000 clones, with about four fifths of them counted one time only. The ten largest account for about 8% of the sample.

With respect to this clone: It lacks a known antigen. Per-nucleotide qualities are absent, and no much larger clonotype sits a single base away.

Trimming at the junction amounts to 1 base on V and 6 bases on J, and the germline ends lie 11 bases apart. From its cysteine to its phenylalanine, the CDR3 spans 14 amino acids. Only the CDR3 part of the read is kept: 42 bases, read in frame from the first base. CDR1 and CDR2 were assigned from the germline V gene as SGHTA and FQGTGA. Collaborating institutions collected whole blood in K2EDTA tubes following their own protocols. For TCRbeta analysis, collaborators shipped samples as frozen whole blood, isolated PBMCs, or DNA extracted from either of those sample types. Material for sequencing was peripheral blood. The TCR was taken from a woman in her 70s with acute or convalescent COVID-19. The rearranged chain carries TRBV7-3 and TRBJ2-3; a tentative D call is TRBD2 (6 bases match). The DNA is as follows: TGTGCCAGCAGCTTAAGCCCCGCGGGGGATACGCAGTATTTT. It encodes CASSLSPAGDTQYF.